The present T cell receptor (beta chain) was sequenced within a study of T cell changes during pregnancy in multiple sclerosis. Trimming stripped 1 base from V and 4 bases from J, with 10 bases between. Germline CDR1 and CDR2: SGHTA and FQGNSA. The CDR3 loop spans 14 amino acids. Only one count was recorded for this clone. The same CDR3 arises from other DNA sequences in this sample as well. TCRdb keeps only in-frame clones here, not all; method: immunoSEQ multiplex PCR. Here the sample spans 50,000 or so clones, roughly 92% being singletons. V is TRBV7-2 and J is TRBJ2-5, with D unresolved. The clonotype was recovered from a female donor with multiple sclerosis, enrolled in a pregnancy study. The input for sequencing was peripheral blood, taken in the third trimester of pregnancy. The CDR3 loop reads CASSLGPSSETQYF. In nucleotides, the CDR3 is TGTGCCAGCAGCTTAGGGCCCTCGTCAGAGACCCAGTACTTC.